This is a list of T cell receptor beta chains from one sample in a study of blood T cells in healthy people across ages. One entry per CDR3 protein, called by TCRdb with MiXCR from the 5' RACE reads. The repertoire holds 850,000 to 1,100,000 distinct CDR3 sequences, with around two fifths as singletons. The material sequenced was blood. All receptors derive from a man younger than 30 in good health. Both conserved end residues are part of each CDR3. A D gene is named only where the DNA matches it firmly. Size is stated for part of the rows, as once, few or many counts, or as a class when the clone is expanded.

-	TRBJ2-1	TRBV9	-	CASSPRGGGRDEQFF	TGTGCCAGCAGCCCTCGAGGAGGGGGGCGCGATGAGCAGTTCTTC
few	TRBJ1-6	TRBV6-5	TRBD1	CASSYSFSGQGTSPLHF	TGTGCCAGCAGTTACTCCTTTTCCGGACAGGGAACTTCACCCCTCCACTTT
-	TRBJ2-3	TRBV5-6	-	CASISGRWMDTQYF	TGTGCCAGCATCTCGGGACGGTGGATGGATACGCAGTATTTT
-	TRBJ1-2	TRBV6-5	-	CASSTPTGVGHGYTF	TGTGCCAGCAGTACCCCTACAGGAGTCGGCCATGGCTACACCTTC
few	TRBJ1-6	TRBV2	-	CASNPQSSYNSPLHF	TGTGCCAGCAACCCACAGAGCTCCTATAATTCACCCCTCCACTTT
-	TRBJ1-1	TRBV7-2	-	CASSLEAGGNTEAFF	TGTGCCAGCAGCTTAGAGGCCGGCGGAAACACTGAAGCTTTCTTT
-	TRBJ1-1	TRBV29-1	-	CSATGPGSNTEAFF	TGCAGCGCCACCGGGCCAGGGTCGAACACTGAAGCTTTCTTT
-	TRBJ2-1	TRBV7-2	TRBD2	CASSYTSGGVNNEQFF	TGTGCCAGCAGCTATACGAGCGGGGGGGTAAACAATGAGCAGTTCTTC
-	TRBJ2-4	TRBV7-2	-	CASSSAALAKNIQYF	TGTGCCAGCAGCTCCGCGGCCCTAGCCAAAAACATTCAGTACTTC
few	TRBJ2-4	TRBV20-1	TRBD2	CSASAGSGRLAGEGVVVKNIQYF	TGCAGTGCTAGTGCAGGGTCCGGGAGGCTAGCGGGAGAAGGGGTTGTGGTCAAAAACATTCAGTACTTC
many	TRBJ1-1	TRBV4-3	-	CASSHPGTAEAFF	TGCGCCAGCAGCCACCCAGGGACGGCCGAAGCTTTCTTT
-	TRBJ1-1	TRBV7-2	-	CASSLARRGTEAFF	TGTGCCAGCAGCTTAGCGCGGAGAGGCACTGAAGCTTTCTTT
once	TRBJ1-1	TRBV5-1	-	CASSFSREYMNTEAFF	TGCGCCAGCAGCTTTTCCAGGGAATATATGAACACTGAAGCTTTCTTT
-	TRBJ1-6	TRBV6-2/TRBV6-3	-	CASSYDRWRPLHF	TGTGCCAGCAGTTACGACAGATGGAGACCCCTCCACTTT
few	TRBJ2-7	TRBV12-3/TRBV12-4	TRBD1	CASSFRDRGSRQYF	TGTGCCAGCAGTTTCCGGGACAGGGGCTCAAGGCAGTACTTC
few	TRBJ2-5	TRBV10-3	-	CAISAGGGYQETQYF	TGTGCCATCAGTGCAGGGGGGGGGTACCAAGAGACCCAGTACTTC
-	TRBJ2-5	TRBV27	-	CASSLSPMSFLETQYF	TGTGCCAGCAGTTTATCGCCCATGAGTTTCCTGGAGACCCAGTACTTC
-	TRBJ2-7	TRBV28	TRBD1	CASRGTGRSYEQYF	TGTGCCAGCAGAGGGACAGGTCGCTCCTACGAGCAGTACTTC
-	TRBJ2-1	TRBV6-2/TRBV6-3	-	CASRGRDEQFF	TGTGCCAGCAGGGGACGGGATGAGCAGTTCTTC
few	TRBJ1-4	TRBV28	-	CASSNQGLGLFF	TGTGCCAGCAGTAATCAGGGGCTTGGACTGTTTTTT
once	TRBJ2-7	TRBV7-6	-	CASSNGGQGYF	TGTGCCAGCAGCAACGGGGGTCAGGGGTACTTC
-	TRBJ2-1	TRBV20-1	-	CSARAQRAAAYNEQFF	TGCAGTGCTAGAGCACAGAGGGCAGCAGCTTACAATGAGCAGTTCTTC
few	TRBJ2-2	TRBV5-1	-	CASSLGNANTGELFF	TGCGCCAGCAGCTTGGGTAACGCGAACACCGGGGAGCTGTTTTTT
-	TRBJ1-3	TRBV7-2	-	CASSLGAGAEAGNTIYF	TGTGCCAGCAGCTTAGGTGCTGGGGCAGAAGCTGGAAACACCATATATTTT